This T cell receptor beta chain was sequenced during a study of blood T cell repertoires in COVID-19. At the level of the study: PBMCs, B-cell-depleted T cells, or T cells were the source of the cDNA or gDNA that made up the material.

As handled by the study authors: Counts of nucleated cells, estimated from reference gene primer amplification, were obtained. The assay was immunoSEQ multiplex PCR, and TCRdb's table has in-frame clones only and misses some. V and J calls plus clone size are reproduced from that table; the DNA served to infer D and trimming. The repertoire holds a few hundred thousand clones, with 80% to 95% as singletons. This CDR3 has 12 amino acids. Germline V lookup: CDR1 MNHEY, CDR2 SVGAGI. The germline V and J ends were trimmed by 8 bases and 2 bases, with 10 bases remaining between them. The chain has TRBV6-5 and TRBJ2-7; D uncertain. Source material: peripheral blood. This receptor was obtained from a person between 18 and 30 years old with COVID-19, enrolled during active disease. CDR3 amino acids: CASGRLAYEQYF. The CDR3 DNA sequence: TGTGCCAGCGGGCGTCTCGCCTACGAGCAGTACTTC.